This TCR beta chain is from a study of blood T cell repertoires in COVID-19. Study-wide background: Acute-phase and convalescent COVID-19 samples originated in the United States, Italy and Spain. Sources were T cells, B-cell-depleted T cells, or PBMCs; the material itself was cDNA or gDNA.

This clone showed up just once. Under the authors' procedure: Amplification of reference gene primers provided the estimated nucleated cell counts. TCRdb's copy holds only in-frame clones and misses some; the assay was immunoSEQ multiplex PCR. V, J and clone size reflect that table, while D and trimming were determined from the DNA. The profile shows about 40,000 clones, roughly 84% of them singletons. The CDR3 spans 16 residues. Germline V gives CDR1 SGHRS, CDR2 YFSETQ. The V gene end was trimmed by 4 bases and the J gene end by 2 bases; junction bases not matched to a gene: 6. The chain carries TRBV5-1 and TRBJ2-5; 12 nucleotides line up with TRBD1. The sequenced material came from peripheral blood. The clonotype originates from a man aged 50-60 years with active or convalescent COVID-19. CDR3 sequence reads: CASSGGTGGYQETQYF. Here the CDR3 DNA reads TGCGCCAGCAGCGGGGGGACAGGGGGCTATCAAGAGACCCAGTACTTC. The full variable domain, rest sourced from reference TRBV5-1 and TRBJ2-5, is KAGVTQTPRYLIKTRGQQVTLSCSPISGHRSVSWYQQTPGQGLQFLFEYFSETQRNKGNFPGRFSGRQFSNSRSEMNVSTLELGDSALYLCASSGGTGGYQETQYFGPGTRLLVL.